A selection of T cell receptor beta chains follows, all from one sample in a study of blood T cell repertoires in COVID-19. TCRdb's copy holds only in-frame clones and misses some; the assay was immunoSEQ multiplex PCR. The table has about 670,000 clones, about 87% seen once; the top ten hold around 0.3%. Sequencing used peripheral blood. The receptors here all came from a woman younger than 35 with acute or convalescent COVID-19. Each CDR3 is given with its conserved first and last residue. D genes are given only for firm matches. Size is stated for part of the rows, as once, few or many counts, or as a class when the clone is expanded.

J	D	size	V	CDR3	DNA
TRBJ2-7	TRBD2	NA	TRBV6-5	CASTGLAGSSYEQYF	TGTGCCAGCACTGGACTAGCGGGCAGCTCCTACGAGCAGTACTTC
TRBJ2-4	NA	NA	TRBV6-2/TRBV6-3	CASSRTEQKNIQYF	TGTGCCAGCAGTAGGACAGAGCAAAAAAACATTCAGTACTTC
TRBJ1-1	TRBD1	few	TRBV14	CASSQGHRGLRNTEAFF	TGTGCCAGCAGCCAAGGTCACAGGGGGCTACGGAACACTGAAGCTTTCTTT
TRBJ2-2	TRBD1	NA	TRBV4-1	CASSQGRDRGPTGELFF	TGCGCCAGCAGCCAAGGGCGGGACAGGGGGCCCACCGGGGAGCTGTTTTTT
TRBJ2-3	TRBD2	NA	TRBV9	CASSVGGLEGDTQYF	TGTGCCAGCAGCGTGGGGGGACTAGAGGGAGATACGCAGTATTTT
TRBJ2-3	NA	NA	TRBV24-1	CATSDLLRDTQYF	TGTGCCACCAGTGATTTGCTCAGAGATACGCAGTATTTT
TRBJ2-1	TRBD2	once	TRBV4-3	CASSRAGSYNEQFF	TGCGCCAGCAGCCGAGCGGGATCCTACAATGAGCAGTTCTTC
TRBJ2-7	NA	NA	TRBV30	CAWSYREGAEQYF	TGTGCCTGGAGTTATAGAGAAGGGGCCGAGCAGTACTTC
TRBJ1-2	NA	NA	TRBV3-1/TRBV3-2	CASSHIGTRASNYGYTF	TGTGCCAGCAGCCACATTGGGACTCGGGCATCTAACTATGGCTACACCTTC
TRBJ1-4	NA	NA	TRBV27	CASSFSQSGEKLFF	TGTGCCAGCAGTTTCTCCCAATCGGGGGAAAAACTGTTTTTT
TRBJ1-2	NA	NA	TRBV11-3	CASSLGDSANYGYTF	TGTGCCAGCAGCTTAGGGGATAGCGCTAACTATGGCTACACCTTC
TRBJ2-7	TRBD1	NA	TRBV30	CAGRQGAHYEQYF	TGTGCCGGCAGACAGGGGGCTCACTACGAGCAGTACTTC
TRBJ2-2	TRBD1	once	TRBV15	CATSRDTRGQDTGELFF	TGTGCCACCAGCAGAGATACAAGGGGGCAGGACACCGGGGAGCTGTTTTTT
TRBJ2-7	NA	once	TRBV12-3/TRBV12-4	CASSSPYYEQYF	TGTGCCAGCAGTTCCCCCTACTACGAGCAGTACTTC
TRBJ1-4	NA	NA	TRBV5-6	CASSLFWRGGEEKLFF	TGTGCCAGCAGCTTGTTTTGGAGGGGCGGGGAGGAAAAACTGTTTTTT
TRBJ1-1	TRBD1	NA	TRBV9	CASSGTGGITEAFF	TGTGCCAGCAGCGGGACAGGGGGGATCACTGAAGCTTTCTTT
TRBJ1-2	TRBD1	NA	TRBV15	CATSLAPGQTFYGYTF	TGTGCCACCAGCTTAGCCCCGGGACAGACGTTCTATGGCTACACCTTC
TRBJ1-1	NA	NA	TRBV20-1	CSARVWGEAFF	TGCAGTGCTAGGGTATGGGGCGAAGCTTTCTTT
TRBJ1-5	TRBD1	once	TRBV18	CASSLDREQPQHF	TGTGCCAGCTCGCTGGACAGGGAACAGCCCCAGCATTTT
TRBJ1-3	NA	NA	TRBV19	CASHAGGRNTIYF	TGTGCCAGCCACGCCGGGGGTAGAAACACCATATATTTT
TRBJ2-7	NA	NA	TRBV18	CASSISRGISYEQYF	TGTGCCAGCTCCATTTCAAGGGGCATATCCTACGAGCAGTACTTC
TRBJ1-5	NA	NA	TRBV2	CASSVAGDSNQPQHF	TGTGCCAGCAGTGTTGCCGGGGATAGCAATCAGCCCCAGCATTTT
TRBJ2-2	NA	NA	TRBV24-1	CATSDPRWLNTGELFF	TGTGCCACCAGTGACCCCCGTTGGCTCAACACCGGGGAGCTGTTTTTT
TRBJ2-1	TRBD1	NA	TRBV7-9	CASSPRGDRGHEQFF	TGTGCCAGCAGCCCCCGGGGGGACAGGGGTCATGAGCAGTTCTTC
TRBJ1-2	TRBD1	NA	TRBV12-5	CASAWTGAGYTF	TGTGCTTCGGCTTGGACAGGGGCTGGCTACACCTTC
TRBJ1-5	NA	NA	TRBV30	CAWSWEPNQPQHF	TGTGCCTGGAGTTGGGAGCCCAATCAGCCCCAGCATTTT
TRBJ2-3	NA	once	TRBV13	CASSLGGLRDTQYF	TGTGCCAGCAGCTTAGGTGGCTTACGAGATACGCAGTATTTT
TRBJ2-2	NA	few	TRBV6-4	CASQNNTGELFF	TGTGCCAGCCAGAATAACACCGGGGAGCTGTTTTTT
TRBJ1-1	NA	once	TRBV5-1	CASSPEPDRPEAFF	TGCGCCAGCAGCCCGGAACCGGACAGACCTGAAGCTTTCTTT
TRBJ1-1	NA	NA	TRBV6-6	CASSPPRGVYTEAFF	TGTGCCAGCTCCCCCCCCAGGGGCGTATACACTGAAGCTTTCTTT
TRBJ1-2	NA	few	TRBV21-1	CASSTERTGLIF	TGTGCCAGCAGTACCGAGAGGACGGGACTTATCTTC
TRBJ2-7	TRBD1	NA	TRBV6-6	CANSDRGFYEQYF	TGTGCCAACTCGGACAGGGGGTTCTACGAGCAGTACTTC
TRBJ2-1	TRBD2	once	TRBV7-2	CASGRASGYNEQFF	TGTGCCAGCGGAAGGGCTAGCGGGTACAATGAGCAGTTCTTC
TRBJ2-7	TRBD2	NA	TRBV5-1	CASSAGLAGVYEQYF	TGCGCCAGCAGCGCCGGACTAGCGGGGGTCTACGAGCAGTACTTC
TRBJ1-1	TRBD1	NA	TRBV7-9	CASSSPTGLMNTEAFF	TGTGCCAGCAGCTCTCCGACAGGGCTAATGAACACTGAAGCTTTCTTT
TRBJ1-1	TRBD1	NA	TRBV30	CAWRAGQGVGGAFF	TGTGCCTGGAGGGCCGGTCAGGGGGTGGGAGGAGCTTTCTTT
TRBJ1-2	TRBD1	NA	TRBV10-3	CATVNRGPALRLANYGYTF	TGTGCCACCGTTAACAGGGGGCCCGCGTTAAGATTAGCTAACTATGGCTACACCTTC
TRBJ1-2	TRBD1	NA	TRBV4-1	CASSQEGPTGLIDGYTF	TGCGCCAGCAGCCAAGAAGGCCCGACAGGGTTGATCGATGGCTACACCTTC
TRBJ2-7	TRBD1	NA	TRBV5-1	CASSSNRDRDHEQYF	TGCGCCAGCAGCTCAAACCGGGACAGGGATCACGAGCAGTACTTC
TRBJ2-4	TRBD1	NA	TRBV6-2/TRBV6-3	CASSYGQGSIAKNIQYF	TGTGCCAGCAGTTACGGACAGGGGTCGATAGCCAAAAACATTCAGTACTTC
TRBJ2-1	TRBD1	NA	TRBV6-4	CASSQAGTEAYNEQFF	TGTGCCAGCAGCCAGGCCGGGACAGAGGCGTACAATGAGCAGTTCTTC
TRBJ2-1	NA	NA	TRBV3-1/TRBV3-2	CASSQIGNEQFF	TGTGCCAGCAGCCAGATCGGCAATGAGCAGTTCTTC